The 6 T cell receptor beta chains given below trace back to one sample, sequenced in a study of persistence of HIV-infected CD4 T cells. Sequencing used immunoSEQ version 4 in survey mode. Sequencing was performed with immunoSEQ multiplex PCR; in TCRdb, only in-frame clones are kept and a portion is missing. Of 25,000 to 35,000 clones listed, roughly 78% are singletons. Cells were stimulated with CMV-infected fibroblast lysates at 8.5 to 10 ug/mL. CD40L/CD69 double-negative CD45RO-high memory CD4+ T cells were collected. Their specific antigens are unknown. Sequences were derived from CD4+ T cells sorted from PBMCs after roughly 20-hour stimulation, sampled from a patient who received antiretroviral therapy. The receptor set was obtained from an adult man with HIV who was CMV-seropositive.

The rearrangement uses TRBV28 and TRBJ2-3; TRBD1 aligns across 8 bases. With V trimmed by 5 bases and J by 4 bases, 17 bases remained unmatched. The germline V gene has CDR1 MDHEN and CDR2 SYDVKM. This CDR3 is 18 amino acids long. The CDR3 sequence: CASSADRGNVALADTQYF. Here the CDR3 DNA reads TGTGCCAGCAGTGCCGACAGGGGAAACGTCGCCCTTGCAGATACGCAGTATTTT.

The V call is TRBV6-5, the J call TRBJ1-2, with a tentative D call TRBD1 (5 bases). Trimming shortened V by 7 bases and J by 4 bases, and 13 bases separated the two germline ends. The CDR3 contains 13 residues. Germline-derived CDR1 and CDR2 are MNHEY and SVGAGI. The CDR3 sequence: CASIASGAYGYTF. CDR3 DNA: TGTGCCAGCATCGCCTCCGGGGCCTATGGCTACACCTTC.

The chain combines TRBV9 with TRBJ2-3; 9 bases are a match to TRBD1. The CDR3 has 15 amino acids. J gave up 3 bases and V 2 bases, and 4 bases lay outside the gene matches. The germline CDR1 and CDR2 sequences are SGDLS and YYNGEE. The CDR3, as DNA: TGTGCCAGCAGCGTGACAGGGGGTGGAACAGATACGCAGTATTTT. Translating gives CASSVTGGGTDTQYF.

J is TRBJ1-4 and V is TRBV7-8; the D gene is possibly TRBD1 (5 bases). This CDR3 has 15 residues. Germline CDR1 SGHVS, CDR2 FQNEAQ. The V end was cut by 1 base, the J end by 4 bases, with 10 bases between. Here the CDR3 reads CASSLGQLINEKLFF. The CDR3 region has the DNA TGTGCCAGCAGCTTAGGACAGCTTATTAATGAAAAACTGTTTTTT.

This rearrangement joins TRBV9 to TRBJ2-7; TRBD1 might be the D (6 bases). V was cut by 1 base and J by 3 bases, with 17 bases left in between. The CDR3 is made up of 16 amino acids. Germline CDR1 is SGDLS and CDR2 is YYNGEE. The CDR3 region is CASSVRPTTGFYEQYF. The CDR3 region has the DNA TGTGCCAGCAGCGTACGCCCCACGACAGGTTTCTACGAGCAGTACTTC.

The rearrangement uses TRBV6-5 and TRBJ2-2; D unclear. Per the germline V gene, CDR1 is MNHEY and CDR2 is SVGAGI. The CDR3 loop spans 16 amino acids. V was clipped by 0 bases and J by 4 bases, with 12 bases between them. The CDR3 nucleotides are TGTGCCAGCAGTTACTCGTGGGCTAGGAGCACCGGGGAGCTGTTTTTT. Translation: CASSYSWARSTGELFF.